This entry lists 18 T cell receptor beta chains sequenced from one sample in a study of human T cells and chemical hapten exposure. TCRdb re-analysed the RACE reads in MiXCR, keeping a single row per CDR3 protein. The sample has some 64,000 distinct CDR3 sequences; more than 9.5% are singletons. Specified time point: patch test 3, about 24 weeks after DPC sensitization. The treatment is: therapeutic diphenylcyclopropenone sensitization with weekly scalp DPC. Sequenced here: whole blood, sampled in connection with sensitization to the hapten diphenylcyclopropenone (DPC). The origin of the receptors is a woman aged 30 to 39 with alopecia areata. Some clones in this sample may be carry-over from other donors' samples.

The gene calls are TRBV6-5 and TRBJ2-2, with D perhaps matching TRBD1 (6 bases). The germline CDR1 and CDR2 sequences are MNHEY and SVGAGI. Trimming removed 2 bases from V and 1 base from J, with 8 bases in between. This CDR3 spans 15 amino acids. CDR3 protein: CASSYGTRNTGELFF. CDR3 bases: TGTGCCAGCAGTTACGGGACACGGAACACCGGGGAGCTGTTTTTT.

This sequence joins TRBV28 and TRBJ2-7; D is uncertain. Trimming took off 3 bases at V and 5 bases at J, with 11 bases between the two ends. The CDR3 extends over 13 amino acids. Per the germline V gene, CDR1 is MDHEN and CDR2 is SYDVKM. DNA for the CDR3: TGTGCCAGCAGTTTTACCATTCCCCACGAGCAGTACTTC. Residues: CASSFTIPHEQYF.

This clonotype came up many times. The chain couples TRBV7-2 to TRBJ2-5; D gene uncertain. Germline loops: CDR1 SGHTA, CDR2 FQGNSA. The CDR3 covers 13 residues. V was trimmed by 4 bases and J by 5 bases, leaving 11 bases between them. The CDR3 loop is CASSSRVRETQYF. CDR3 nucleotides: TGTGCCAGCAGCTCCAGAGTGAGGGAGACCCAGTACTTC.

This clonotype has more than one count but fewer than ten. The V gene is TRBV7-9, the J gene TRBJ2-1, with no clear D. The germline V gene encodes CDR1 SEHNR and CDR2 FQNEAQ (reference sequence). The CDR3 is 14 residues long. V was cut by 7 bases and J by 0 bases, with 10 bases left in between. Here the CDR3 reads CASTELSSYNEQFF. The DNA of the CDR3 is TGTGCCAGCACCGAACTGAGCTCCTACAATGAGCAGTTCTTC.

The V and J genes are TRBV20-1 and TRBJ2-3; TRBD2 aligns across 9 bases. Trimming cost V 2 bases and J 9 bases; bases outside gene matches: 9. The CDR3 consists of 14 residues. Germline assignment: CDR1 DFQATT and CDR2 SNEGSKA (reference sequence). The CDR3 DNA reads TGCAGTGCTAGACCCGGGACTAGCCTGGAAACGCAGTATTTT. Amino acid sequence: CSARPGTSLETQYF.

This clonotype was detected ten times or more. The rearrangement links TRBV6-2 or TRBV6-3 to TRBJ2-1; 9 bases map to TRBD1. The germline gives CDR1 MNHEY, CDR2 SVGEGT. The CDR3 length is 15 residues. Trimming removed 6 bases from V and 4 bases from J; junction bases left unmatched: 7. The CDR3 nucleotides read TGTGCCAGCAGGGGGACAGGGTCCCTATACAATGAGCAGTTCTTC. It translates to CASRGTGSLYNEQFF.

This clonotype has at least ten counts. The rearrangement links TRBV6-5 to TRBJ2-3; 13 bases fit TRBD2. The germline CDR1 and CDR2 sequences are MNHEY and SVGAGI. V lost 8 bases to trimming and J lost 4 bases; unmatched junction nucleotides: 6. This CDR3 spans 15 amino acids. CDR3 nucleotides: TGTGCCAGCGGACGGACTAGCGGGAGTTCAGATACGCAGTATTTT. Translating it yields CASGRTSGSSDTQYF.

The CDR3 DNA sequence: TGTGCCAGCAGTTATCTCGACAGTTTATCTAGCAATCAGCCCCAGCATTTT. Translation gives CASSYLDSLSSNQPQHF. The chain couples TRBV6-2 or TRBV6-3 to TRBJ1-5; tentative D call: TRBD1 (5 bases). There are 17 residues in the CDR3. The ends were cut back, 3 bases at V and 0 bases at J, with 15 bases in the middle. Germline V gives CDR1 MNHEY, CDR2 SVGEGT.

This clonotype appeared a few times. The rearrangement uses TRBV5-1 and TRBJ2-7; 12 bases line up with TRBD2. Germline CDR1 is SGHRS and CDR2 is YFSETQ. V gave up 0 bases and J gave up 2 bases; unmatched junction bases: 6. The CDR3 extends over 17 amino acids. The CDR3 sequence is CASSLARGLAGTYEQYF. The CDR3 DNA is TGCGCCAGCAGCTTGGCCCGGGGACTAGCGGGCACCTACGAGCAGTACTTC.

This clonotype was recorded at least ten times. The chain carries TRBV7-2 and TRBJ2-7; 8 bases align to TRBD1. Germline V gene data show CDR1 as SGHTA and CDR2 as FQGNSA. This CDR3 has 15 residues. The trim removed 5 bases at V and 7 bases at J, leaving 13 bases unmatched. In DNA, the CDR3 is TGTGCCAGCAGCCCCCGACAGGGGAGCCCTGTGGAGCAGTACTTC. Encoded protein: CASSPRQGSPVEQYF.

This clonotype was detected only a few times. The chain couples TRBV4-3 to TRBJ1-5; 7 positions agree with TRBD1. Germline CDR1 LGHNA, CDR2 YSLEER. Trimming took 3 bases from V and 4 from J; bases not matched to a gene: 6. The CDR3 sequence is 15 residues long. The CDR3 is CASSQTTGANQPQHF. DNA for the CDR3: TGCGCCAGCAGCCAGACCACAGGGGCAAATCAGCCCCAGCATTTT.

This sequence joins TRBV7-7 and TRBJ2-5; the D is unclear. This CDR3 comprises 15 residues. The V gene's germline CDR1 is SSHAT and CDR2 FNYEAQ (reference sequence). V was trimmed by 6 bases and J by 1 base, leaving 15 bases between them. CDR3 DNA sequence: TGTGCCAGCAGTTATCTGGTGGGCCCCCAAGAGACCCAGTACTTC. It translates to CASSYLVGPQETQYF.

The J gene is TRBJ1-2, the V gene TRBV29-1; 7 positions agree with TRBD1. Trimming took 5 bases from V and 1 from J; bases not matched to a gene: 7. There are 14 residues in the CDR3. Germline CDR1 and CDR2: SQVTM and ANQGSEA. Written as DNA, the CDR3 is TGCAGCGTTAACAGGGACAGTCTTAACTATGGCTACACCTTC. This gives the protein CSVNRDSLNYGYTF. Together with reference TRBV29-1 and TRBJ1-2, the CDR3 gives the full variable domain: SAVISQKPSRDICQRGTSLTIQCQVDSQVTMMFWYRQQPGQSLTLIATANQGSEATYESGFVIDKFPISRPNLTFSTLTVSNMSPEDSSIYLCSVNRDSLNYGYTFGSGTRLTVV.

The chain links TRBV4-1 to TRBJ1-1; D is unclear. The CDR3 totals 13 residues. Trimming stripped 1 base from V and 1 base from J, with 4 bases between. Germline-derived CDR1 and CDR2 are MGHRA and YSYEKL. In nucleotides, the CDR3 is TGCGCCAGCAGCCAAGTTGGGAACACTGAAGCTTTCTTT. This sequence encodes CASSQVGNTEAFF.

This clonotype was found many times. The rearrangement links TRBV4-3 to TRBJ1-1; the match to TRBD1 covers 7 bases. The CDR3 loop spans 13 amino acids. V was pared by 2 bases and J by 6 bases, with 3 bases of the junction left unmatched. Germline V gives CDR1 LGHNA, CDR2 YSLEER. In DNA, the CDR3 is TGCGCCAGCAGCCAACGCGACAGGGCTGAAGCTTTCTTT. Translation gives CASSQRDRAEAFF.

The chain couples TRBV4-3 to TRBJ1-1; D may be TRBD1 (5 bases). Trimming removed 0 bases at V and 4 bases at J, with 9 bases between. The CDR3 is 14 amino acids. Germline CDR1 reads LGHNA; CDR2 reads YSLEER. The chain's CDR3 is CASSQDRRGTEAFF. In DNA form, the CDR3 reads TGCGCCAGCAGCCAAGATAGGAGGGGCACTGAAGCTTTCTTT.

In this sample, this clonotype turned up a few times. The CDR3 here is CASNPPGRSAEAFF. DNA of the CDR3: TGTGCCAGCAACCCGCCGGGGCGCAGCGCTGAAGCTTTCTTT. The J gene is TRBJ1-1, the V gene TRBV5-6; TRBD1 might be the D (5 bases). Germline loops: CDR1 SGHDT, CDR2 YYEEEE. Trimming pared 6 bases from V and 6 bases from J, leaving 18 bases between. The CDR3 sequence is 14 residues long.

The chain carries TRBV18 and TRBJ2-6, with D unclear. V lost 5 bases to trimming and J lost 1 base, with 9 bases between them. Per the germline V gene, CDR1 is KGHSH and CDR2 is LQKENI. This CDR3 is built from 15 residues. The CDR3 coding sequence is TGTGCCAGCTCATCTACTGGGTCTGGGGCCAACGTCCTGACTTTC. It codes for CASSSTGSGANVLTF.